The 29 T cell receptor beta chains in this list originate from one sample, sequenced in a study of T cell responses to AZD1222 COVID-19 vaccine. Data came from immunoSEQ multiplex PCR; TCRdb stores just in-frame clones and leaves some out. The profile shows 85,000 to 130,000 clones, 88% of them singletons. Sequenced material: peripheral blood, taken on day 0 of AZD1222 vaccination. These receptors all stem from an adult in good health.

This clone has a handful of counts. V is TRBV28 and J is TRBJ2-7; the match to TRBD1 covers 9 bases. J lost 1 base, V lost 5 bases, and 6 bases had no gene match. In germline, CDR1 is MDHEN, CDR2 SYDVKM. The length of the CDR3 is 15 residues. The CDR3 DNA reads as TGTGCCAGCAGTACGACAGGGGGTAAATCCTACGAGCAGTACTTC. Its protein product is CASSTTGGKSYEQYF.

The V call is TRBV19, the J call TRBJ1-6; D call uncertain. The germline V gene has CDR1 LNHDA and CDR2 SQIVND (reference sequence). CDR3 length: 12 residues. V was shortened by 3 bases and J by 7 bases, with 4 bases between the two germline ends. This CDR3 reads CASSIVNSPLHF. Written as DNA, the CDR3 is TGTGCCAGTAGTATTGTAAATTCACCCCTCCACTTT.

The gene calls are TRBV20-1 and TRBJ1-1; D is undetermined. The germline V gene encodes CDR1 DFQATT and CDR2 SNEGSKA (reference sequence). Trimming pared 7 bases from V and 1 base from J, leaving 7 bases between. CDR3 length: 11 amino acids. The CDR3 DNA follows: TGCAGTGTTTATCAGAACACTGAAGCTTTCTTT. Its translation: CSVYQNTEAFF.

The chain combines TRBV7-8 with TRBJ2-7; TRBD1 agrees at 10 bases. Per the germline V gene, CDR1 is SGHVS and CDR2 is FQNEAQ. Unmatched junction bases numbered 7, after V lost 5 bases and J lost 6 bases. The CDR3 is 14 residues long. CDR3 DNA: TGTGCCAGCAGCGGGAGGGACAGGGGAGGCGAGCAGTACTTC. Its translation is CASSGRDRGGEQYF.

The chain recombines TRBV7-8 with TRBJ1-2, with D tentatively TRBD1 (5 bases). CDR1 and CDR2 (germline): SGHVS, FQNEAQ. The V end lost 3 bases, the J end lost 6 bases, and 23 bases lay between the germline ends. This CDR3 spans 17 amino acids. CDR3 sequence (DNA): TGTGCCAGCAGCTTTTTTAGGGGTGGGAGAAGTTTCGATGGCTACACCTTC. Protein sequence: CASSFFRGGRSFDGYTF.

The chain is built from TRBV19 and TRBJ2-5, with D perhaps TRBD2 (6 bases). The germline V gene has CDR1 LNHDA and CDR2 SQIVND (reference sequence). V lost 5 bases and J 2 bases, leaving 12 bases between the germline ends. This CDR3 region has 14 residues. CDR3 residues: CASSSAGTQETQYF. In nucleotides, the CDR3 is TGTGCCAGTAGTTCCGCGGGAACTCAAGAGACCCAGTACTTC.

The chain recombines TRBV6-2 or TRBV6-3 with TRBJ2-6, with D tentatively TRBD2 (5 bases). CDR3 size: 15 residues. Germline assignment: CDR1 MNHEY and CDR2 SVGEGT. Trimming left V 2 bases short and J 2 bases short, with 7 bases between. CDR3 residues: CASSYEGPGANVLTF. CDR3 DNA: TGTGCCAGCAGTTACGAGGGTCCTGGGGCCAACGTCCTGACTTTC.

This rearrangement joins TRBV24-1 to TRBJ2-2; D is uncertain. Germline lookup yields CDR1 KGHDR and CDR2 SFDVKD. This CDR3 comprises 15 residues. The V end lost 3 bases, the J end lost 4 bases, and 11 bases lay between the germline ends. The CDR3 DNA is TGTGCCACCAGTGATCCGATGACAACCACCGGGGAGCTGTTTTTT. Amino acid sequence: CATSDPMTTTGELFF.

The chain carries TRBV6-5 and TRBJ1-1; TRBD1 is a possible D gene (5 bases). CDR3 length: 14 residues. Trimming took 4 bases from V and 3 from J, leaving 12 bases between them. Germline-derived CDR1 and CDR2 are MNHEY and SVGAGI. CDR3 region: CASSSGYRDTEAFF. In nucleotides, the CDR3 is TGTGCCAGCAGTTCAGGGTATAGGGACACTGAAGCTTTCTTT.

V usage is TRBV7-2 and J usage is TRBJ1-2; D unresolved. This CDR3 has 13 amino acids. From germline, CDR1 is SGHTA and CDR2 FQGNSA. Trimming shortened V by 7 bases and J by 6 bases, and 15 bases separated the two germline ends. CDR3: CASTPTDLDGYTF. The CDR3 coding sequence is TGTGCCAGCACCCCTACCGACCTTGATGGCTACACCTTC.

This CDR3 is CATSREDNSPLHF. The CDR3, as DNA: TGTGCCACCAGCAGAGAGGATAATTCACCCCTCCACTTT. The chain joins TRBV15 to TRBJ1-6, with D hard to call. V was cut by 0 bases and J by 5 bases, with 2 bases left in between. Germline assignment: CDR1 LNHNV and CDR2 YYDKDF (reference sequence). The CDR3 is 13 residues long.

The chain recombines TRBV27 with TRBJ2-7, with a weak D call TRBD2 (5 bases). Germline assignment: CDR1 MNHEY and CDR2 SMNVEV (reference sequence). V lost 5 bases and J 7 bases, leaving 15 bases between the germline ends. The CDR3 totals 13 residues. The CDR3 region is CASSRWERSEQYF. The CDR3 DNA reads as TGTGCCAGCAGTAGGTGGGAGCGTTCGGAGCAGTACTTC.

The V and J genes are TRBV12-1 and TRBJ2-7; the D call in the table, TRBD2, was not verified against the DNA. TRBV12-1 is given as a pseudogene. The CDR3 contains 13 residues. The CDR3 loop reads CASSFELAYEQYF. For the CDR3, the DNA is TGTGCCAGCAGCTTTGAACTGGCCTACGAGCAGTACTTC.

J is TRBJ2-6 and V is TRBV7-2, with TRBD2 matching 9 bases. Unmatched junction bases numbered 4, after V lost 1 base and J lost 0 bases. This CDR3 spans 18 amino acids. Germline CDR1 and CDR2: SGHTA and FQGNSA. The CDR3 region has the DNA TGTGCCAGCAGCTTAGGAGCGGGGGGCAACTCTGGGGCCAACGTCCTGACTTTC. Protein sequence: CASSLGAGGNSGANVLTF.

This chain links TRBV15 with TRBJ1-1, with D perhaps matching TRBD1 (5 bases). Trimming removed 6 bases from V and 6 bases from J, with 23 bases in between. Germline assignment: CDR1 LNHNV and CDR2 YYDKDF (reference sequence). The CDR3 sequence is 16 residues long. The CDR3 spells CATRGGRLGAAAEAFF. The CDR3 DNA reads as TGTGCCACCAGAGGCGGTAGATTAGGGGCAGCGGCTGAAGCTTTCTTT.

V gene TRBV12-3 or TRBV12-4 combines with J gene TRBJ1-6; D may be TRBD1 (6 bases). The CDR3 has 13 residues. Trimming removed 6 bases at V and 11 bases at J, with 14 bases between. CDR3 sequence reads: CASRRQDWTPLHF. Here the CDR3 DNA reads TGTGCCAGCAGACGACAGGACTGGACACCCCTCCACTTT.

The genes are TRBV2 and TRBJ1-5; TRBD1 matches at 8 bases. Looked up from germline, CDR1 is SNHLY and CDR2 is FYNNEI. The CDR3 spans 15 residues. V dropped 7 bases and J dropped 6; count of bases not matched to a gene: 11. CDR3 amino acids: CASTLQSGGPQPQHF. The CDR3 DNA reads as TGTGCCAGCACTCTACAGTCAGGGGGCCCTCAGCCCCAGCATTTT. Filled out from reference TRBV2 and TRBJ1-5, the complete variable domain reads EPEVTQTPSHQVTQMGQEVILRCVPISNHLYFYWYRQILGQKVEFLVSFYNNEISEKSEIFDDQFSVERPDGSNFTLKIRSTKLEDSAMYFCASTLQSGGPQPQHFGDGTRLSIL.

The V gene is TRBV7-3, the J gene TRBJ1-4; D uncertain. Per germline, CDR1 SGHTA and CDR2 FQGTGA. V lost 2 bases and J 8 bases, leaving 9 bases between the germline ends. There are 13 residues in the CDR3. The CDR3 loop is CASSLQYGEKLFF. CDR3 sequence (DNA): TGTGCCAGCAGCTTACAATACGGGGAAAAACTGTTTTTT.

The chain employs TRBV9 and TRBJ2-1, with 10 bases aligning to TRBD1. The germline CDR1 and CDR2 sequences are SGDLS and YYNGEE. The CDR3 covers 14 residues. The J segment lost 10 bases and the V segment lost 2 bases, leaving 6 bases of the junction unmatched. CDR3 sequence: CASSVGTGDGEQFF. The CDR3, as DNA: TGTGCCAGCAGCGTCGGGACAGGGGACGGAGAGCAGTTCTTC.

In its sample, this clone was seen once. In nucleotides, the CDR3 is TGTGCCAGCAGCTTCAATGCGGCGGGACACAATGAGCAGTTCTTC. Its translation: CASSFNAAGHNEQFF. The chain couples TRBV7-2 to TRBJ2-1; tentatively, D is TRBD2 (6 bases). This CDR3 spans 15 amino acids. Germline V gives CDR1 SGHTA, CDR2 FQGNSA. Trimming shortened V by 3 bases and J by 5 bases, and 14 bases separated the two germline ends. The full variable domain, its missing parts supplied by reference TRBV7-2 and TRBJ2-1, is GAGVSQSPSNKVTEKGKDVELRCDPISGHTALYWYRQSLGQGLEFLIYFQGNSAPDKSGLPSDRFSAERTGGSVSTLTIQRTQQEDSAVYLCASSFNAAGHNEQFFGPGTRLTVL.

This clone is termed medium-sized. The rearrangement uses TRBV19 and TRBJ2-7; D may correspond to TRBD1 or TRBD2 (5 bases each). The CDR3 is 14 residues long. The germline CDR1 and CDR2 sequences are LNHDA and SQIVND (reference sequence). V lost 3 bases to trimming and J lost 6 bases, with 15 bases between them. DNA of the CDR3: TGTGCCAGTAGTATCGGGGCAGAGTCTTCCGAGCAGTACTTC. Protein: CASSIGAESSEQYF. The full variable domain, with the rest looked up from reference TRBV19 and TRBJ2-7, is DGGITQSPKYLFRKEGQNVTLSCEQNLNHDAMYWYRQDPGQGLRLIYYSQIVNDFQKGDIAEGYSVSREKKESFPLTVTSAQKNPTAFYLCASSIGAESSEQYFGPGTRLTVT.

The chain carries TRBV4-2 and TRBJ2-3, with 11 bases lining up with TRBD2. The germline gives CDR1 LGHNA, CDR2 YNFKEQ. V lost 1 base and J lost 10; bases outside the gene matches: 13. The CDR3 is made up of 17 amino acids. The CDR3 is CASSQGSGGEDNQAQYF. CDR3 nucleotide sequence: TGTGCCAGCAGCCAAGGTAGCGGGGGGGAGGACAACCAAGCGCAGTATTTT.

The chain is built from TRBV11-2 and TRBJ1-2, with 9 positions matching TRBD1. CDR3 size: 15 residues. Germline V gives CDR1 SGHAT, CDR2 FQNNGV. The junction had 5 bases not matched to a gene; V was cut back by 2 bases and J by 4 bases. The DNA for the CDR3 is TGTGCCAGCAGCTTAAGCACAGGGGGCGTCTATGGCTACACCTTC. It is translated as CASSLSTGGVYGYTF.

V usage is TRBV7-8 and J usage is TRBJ2-5, with 13 bases fitting TRBD2. Germline V gives CDR1 SGHVS, CDR2 FQNEAQ. The ends lost 5 bases at V and 5 bases at J; junction bases unmatched: 11. CDR3 size: 17 residues. As DNA, the CDR3 is TGTGCCAGCAGCCTGGGACTAGCGGGATTTAGTAGGGAGACCCAGTACTTC. Translating gives CASSLGLAGFSRETQYF.

The chain employs TRBV11-3 and TRBJ2-7, with D possibly being TRBD2 (6 bases). CDR1 SGHNT and CDR2 YENEEA come from the germline V gene. V gave up 1 base and J gave up 5 bases, with 12 bases separating them. The length of the CDR3 is 14 residues. The CDR3 bases are TGTGCCAGCAGCTTAGCGGGGAGGACCCACGAGCAGTACTTC. Residues: CASSLAGRTHEQYF.

Notes on this clone: Germline and junction disagree at one end, which may indicate a read error. The chain uses TRBV2 and TRBJ2-7; D is possibly TRBD2 (5 bases). Germline V gives CDR1 SNHLY, CDR2 FYNNEI. The CDR3 sequence is 12 residues long. Here the CDR3 reads CASSQAAYEQYF. The CDR3 nucleotides read TGTGCCAGCAGTCAAGCGGCCTACGAGCAGTACTTC.

This sequence joins TRBV5-5 and TRBJ2-7, with TRBD2 matching over 8 bases. This CDR3 has 14 residues. In germline, CDR1 is SGHKS, CDR2 YYEKEE (reference sequence). J lost 2 bases, V lost 3 bases, and 4 bases had no gene match. The CDR3 spells CASSWTSTAYEQYF. CDR3 sequence (DNA): TGTGCCAGCAGCTGGACTAGCACCGCCTACGAGCAGTACTTC.

The gene calls are TRBV28 and TRBJ1-2; D ambiguous. Germline CDR1 reads MDHEN; CDR2 reads SYDVKM. The CDR3 has 13 residues. The CDR3 DNA is TGTGCTGGCTCCTCCTCATCCTTGTATGGCTACACCTTC. As protein: CAGSSSSLYGYTF.

This chain uses TRBV6-1 with TRBJ1-2, with 7 bases fitting TRBD1. The CDR3 is made up of 15 amino acids. Germline V gene data show CDR1 as MNHNS and CDR2 as SASEGT. The junction had 11 bases not matched to a gene; V was cut back by 2 bases and J by 8 bases. The CDR3 protein is CASSERFSGQRGYTF. The CDR3 DNA follows: TGTGCCAGCAGTGAAAGGTTTTCGGGACAGAGGGGCTACACCTTC.